This T cell receptor (beta chain) was retrieved from a study of blood T cell repertoires in COVID-19. Study in general: Spain, Italy and the United States supplied samples that represented acute and convalescent COVID-19.

This table comes from immunoSEQ multiplex PCR, and its TCRdb copy is limited to in-frame clones, with some not included. This sample carries 200,000 to 250,000 clones, just under 90% of them seen once, and the ten largest clones take around 1%. Cohort assignment relied on participant-reported clinical history. The germline V gene encodes CDR1 SGHTA and CDR2 FQGNSA. The CDR3 has 13 residues. Trimming removed 4 bases from V and 2 bases from J, with 9 bases in between. The clonotype comes from a man aged 50-60 years who had been exposed to COVID-19. Sequenced: PBMCs or T cells enriched from blood (not recorded which). This sequence joins TRBV7-2 and TRBJ2-7; D is possibly TRBD1 (5 bases). The CDR3 DNA reads as TGTGCCAGCAGCTACGGACAAGCCTACGAGCAGTACTTC. Amino acid sequence: CASSYGQAYEQYF. The complete variable domain, with remaining parts taken from reference TRBV7-2 and TRBJ2-7, reads GAGVSQSPSNKVTEKGKDVELRCDPISGHTALYWYRQSLGQGLEFLIYFQGNSAPDKSGLPSDRFSAERTGGSVSTLTIQRTQQEDSAVYLCASSYGQAYEQYFGPGTRLTVT.